The rows below give T cell receptor beta chains drawn from one sample of a study of early T cells in non-severe SARS-CoV-2 infection. One entry per CDR3 protein results from TCRdb running MiXCR on the 5' RACE reads. The data show about 36,000 distinct CDR3 sequences, 3% to 4.5% seen once. Sequenced sample: whole blood. The receptors here all came from an adult who was a healthcare worker with PCR-confirmed SARS-CoV-2 infection or an uninfected control (not recorded which). Both conserved end residues are part of each CDR3. The order of the fields is clone size, J gene, D gene, V gene, CDR3 protein, CDR3 DNA. The D gene is left open where the match is weak. Clone size is shown for a subset of rows, as once, few, many or a class of expanded clone.

abundance: many; j_gene: TRBJ2-3; d_gene: TRBD2; v_gene: TRBV12-3/TRBV12-4; CDR3aa: CASSLGGRAKRTDTQYF; CDR3nt: TGTGCCAGCAGTTTAGGCGGGAGGGCCAAACGCACAGATACGCAGTATTTT
abundance: NA; j_gene: TRBJ2-1; d_gene: NA; v_gene: TRBV29-1; CDR3aa: CSVEGAFYNEQFF; CDR3nt: TGCAGCGTTGAAGGAGCTTTCTACAATGAGCAGTTCTTC
abundance: many; j_gene: TRBJ2-4; d_gene: TRBD2; v_gene: TRBV12-3/TRBV12-4; CDR3aa: CASSPNSGSGPLAKNIQYF; CDR3nt: TGTGCCAGCAGTCCAAATAGCGGGAGTGGGCCTCTTGCCAAAAACATTCAGTACTTC
abundance: many; j_gene: TRBJ2-5; d_gene: TRBD2; v_gene: TRBV7-2; CDR3aa: CASSSKGTSGRETQYF; CDR3nt: TGTGCCAGCAGCTCAAAGGGGACTAGCGGGAGAGAGACCCAGTACTTC
abundance: many; j_gene: TRBJ2-7; d_gene: TRBD2; v_gene: TRBV6-5; CDR3aa: CASSYEAGVNEQYF; CDR3nt: TGTGCCAGCAGTTATGAAGCGGGAGTCAACGAGCAGTACTTC
abundance: many; j_gene: TRBJ2-1; d_gene: TRBD2; v_gene: TRBV9; CDR3aa: CASSATGTSTEQFF; CDR3nt: TGTGCCAGCAGCGCCACCGGGACTAGCACTGAGCAGTTCTTC
abundance: NA; j_gene: TRBJ2-1; d_gene: TRBD2; v_gene: TRBV28; CDR3aa: CASSFVTSGSGEQFF; CDR3nt: TGTGCCAGCAGTTTCGTAACTAGCGGGAGCGGTGAGCAGTTCTTC
abundance: NA; j_gene: TRBJ2-2; d_gene: TRBD2; v_gene: TRBV4-3; CDR3aa: CASRLAGESGELFF; CDR3nt: TGCGCCAGCAGACTAGCGGGAGAGAGCGGGGAGCTGTTTTTT
abundance: many; j_gene: TRBJ2-3; d_gene: TRBD2; v_gene: TRBV7-3; CDR3aa: CASSSGLAGVSDTQYF; CDR3nt: TGTGCCAGCAGCTCGGGACTAGCGGGAGTCTCAGATACGCAGTATTTT
abundance: NA; j_gene: TRBJ2-1; d_gene: NA; v_gene: TRBV12-3/TRBV12-4; CDR3aa: CASSLGSNYNEQFF; CDR3nt: TGTGCCAGCAGTTTAGGTTCTAACTACAATGAGCAGTTCTTC